The present TCR beta chain was sequenced within a study of blood T cell repertoires in COVID-19. Germline loops: CDR1 SGHTS, CDR2 YDEGEE. V shed 4 bases and J 8 bases; nucleotides not matched to a gene: 7. CDR3 length: 14 amino acids. Measured with immunoSEQ multiplex PCR; TCRdb has only the in-frame clones, and not every one. The data contain 150,000 or so clones, 84% of them singletons. The receptor was isolated from a woman in her forties or fifties who had been exposed to COVID-19. The material sequenced was PBMCs or T cells enriched from blood (not recorded which). The chain is built from TRBV5-8 and TRBJ1-4, with 8 bases that match TRBD1. DNA of the CDR3: TGTGCCAGCAGCCTCGGACAGGGACGGGAAAAACTGTTTTTT. Encoded protein: CASSLGQGREKLFF.